This T cell receptor (beta chain) was identified in a study of blood T cell repertoires in COVID-19. Study details: PBMCs, B-cell-depleted T cells, or T cells were the source of the cDNA or gDNA that made up the material.

CDR1 and CDR2 (germline): LNHDA, SQIVND (reference sequence). Deletions cut 6 bases from V and 6 bases from J, with 11 bases between. The length of the CDR3 is 12 residues. This clone was found once. Original data processing: Researchers report that nucleated cell counts were estimated from reference gene primer amplification. The data were produced by immunoSEQ multiplex PCR, yet TCRdb's version contains in-frame clones alone and is incomplete. The D gene and trimming were derived from the DNA, and the V and J assignments and clone size from that table. The table records roughly 15,000 clones, approximately 88% of them present only once.

Sequenced: peripheral blood. This rearrangement joins TRBV19 to TRBJ1-1; the D gene is possibly TRBD1 (6 bases). The sequence came from a human donor in a cohort sampled during active COVID-19. CDR3 in amino acids: CASRRQGSEAFF. In nucleotides, the CDR3 is TGTGCCAGTAGAAGGCAGGGGTCTGAAGCTTTCTTT. Full variable domain (outside the CDR3, taken from reference TRBV19 and TRBJ1-1): DGGITQSPKYLFRKEGQNVTLSCEQNLNHDAMYWYRQDPGQGLRLIYYSQIVNDFQKGDIAEGYSVSREKKESFPLTVTSAQKNPTAFYLCASRRQGSEAFFGQGTRLTVV.